The 23 T cell receptor beta chains given below trace back to one sample, sequenced in a study of T cells in localized non-small cell lung cancer. Sequenced by immunoSEQ multiplex PCR; TCRdb stores in-frame clones only, minus some. This sample has over 1,100 clones, with under 35% found just once. The specimen comprised normal lung tissue next to the tumor, sampled before any cancer treatment. These receptors were obtained from a female donor at least 60 years old with stage I lung adenocarcinoma.

The J gene is TRBJ1-3, the V gene TRBV18; the D is unclear. In germline, CDR1 is KGHSH, CDR2 LQKENI. This CDR3 is built from 15 residues. V was pared by 0 bases and J by 3 bases, with 9 bases between. In DNA form, the CDR3 reads TGTGCCAGCTCACCACCCCGGGAAATTGGAAACACCATATATTTT. It encodes CASSPPREIGNTIYF. Complete variable domain (other parts from reference TRBV18 and TRBJ1-3): NAGVMQNPRHLVRRRGQEARLRCSPMKGHSHVYWYRQLPEEGLKFMVYLQKENIIDESGMPKERFSAEFPKEGPSILRIQQVVRGDSAAYFCASSPPREIGNTIYFGEGSWLTVV.

In its sample, this clone was seen a few times. The chain combines TRBV11-3 with TRBJ1-1; weak D call: TRBD1 (6 bases). Per the germline V gene, CDR1 is SGHNT and CDR2 is YENEEA. The CDR3 is 15 amino acids. Trimming took off 5 bases at V and 4 bases at J, with 17 bases between the two ends. The CDR3 is CASSPTGGAVTEAFF. The CDR3 coding sequence is TGTGCCAGCAGCCCCACCGGGGGGGCTGTCACTGAAGCTTTCTTT.

This clone was picked up a small number of times. The V call is TRBV6-8, the J call TRBJ1-3; no firm D call. Germline lookup yields CDR1 MNHGY and CDR2 SAAAGT. Trimming removed 6 bases from V and 0 bases from J, with 3 bases in between. This CDR3 has 12 amino acids. This CDR3 reads CASRTSGNTIYF. The CDR3 DNA reads as TGTGCCAGCAGGACCTCTGGAAACACCATATATTTT.

The V call is TRBV15, the J call TRBJ2-2; unclear D gene. CDR1 and CDR2 (germline): LNHNV, YYDKDF (reference sequence). This CDR3 is 15 amino acids long. V was clipped by 0 bases and J by 2 bases, with 7 bases between them. The CDR3 region is CATSRDLGNTGELFF. The CDR3 DNA reads TGTGCCACCAGCAGAGATCTGGGTAACACCGGGGAGCTGTTTTTT.

Only a few counts were recorded for this clone. CDR3 loop: CASSRGFWDTEAFF. The DNA of the CDR3 is TGTGCCAGCAGCCGAGGCTTCTGGGACACTGAAGCTTTCTTT. J is TRBJ1-1 and V is TRBV11-3; D is undetermined. Trimming cost V 5 bases and J 3 bases, with 13 bases left between them. Germline assignment: CDR1 SGHNT and CDR2 YENEEA. This CDR3 has 14 residues.

This chain connects TRBV19 to TRBJ2-2; 9 positions agree with TRBD1. The J segment lost 2 bases and the V segment lost 5 bases, leaving 6 bases of the junction unmatched. Germline lookup yields CDR1 LNHDA and CDR2 SQIVND (reference sequence). This CDR3 is 16 amino acids long. CDR3 coding DNA: TGTGCCAGTAGTGTCGGACAGGGGAGAAACACCGGGGAGCTGTTTTTT. As protein: CASSVGQGRNTGELFF.

This clone is hyperexpanded. The chain joins TRBV6-8 to TRBJ2-3, with 7 bases identical to TRBD2. The CDR3 spans 14 residues. V shed 8 bases, J shed 6 bases, and the junction held 11 bases outside the gene matches. Germline CDR1 reads MNHGY; CDR2 reads SAAAGT. Here the CDR3 reads CASESGVFSDTQYF. CDR3 coding DNA: TGTGCCAGCGAAAGCGGGGTTTTTTCCGATACGCAGTATTTT.

The genes are TRBV18 and TRBJ2-7; 7 bases match TRBD1. This CDR3 has 12 residues. The germline gives CDR1 KGHSH, CDR2 LQKENI. The trim removed 5 bases at V and 5 bases at J, leaving 3 bases unmatched. CDR3 amino acids: CASSSTGDEQYV. CDR3 in DNA: TGTGCCAGCTCATCCACAGGGGACGAGCAGTACGTC.

This clone has just a few counts. The chain employs TRBV11-3 and TRBJ2-5; 10 bases match TRBD2. Germline values: CDR1 SGHNT, CDR2 YENEEA. The CDR3 is made up of 15 amino acids. V dropped 5 bases and J dropped 4; count of bases not matched to a gene: 7. Written as DNA, the CDR3 is TGTGCCAGCAGCCAGAGCGGGGGGGCAGGAGAGACCCAGTACTTC. Translating it yields CASSQSGGAGETQYF. Variable domain in full (rest from reference TRBV11-3 and TRBJ2-5): EAGVVQSPRYKIIEKKQPVAFWCNPISGHNTLYWYLQNLGQGPELLIRYENEEAVDDSQLPKDRFSAERLKGVDSTLKIQPAELGDSAVYLCASSQSGGAGETQYFGPGTRLLVL.

The gene calls are TRBV28 and TRBJ2-2, with D unresolved. The ends were cut back, 3 bases at V and 1 base at J, with 6 bases in the middle. This CDR3 spans 14 amino acids. The germline V gene has CDR1 MDHEN and CDR2 SYDVKM. The CDR3 here is CASSLIRNTGELFF. The CDR3 coding sequence is TGTGCCAGCAGTTTGATCCGGAACACCGGGGAGCTGTTTTTT.

CDR3 amino acids: CSVKSGGLGNQPQHF. CDR3 sequence (DNA): TGCAGCGTCAAATCGGGAGGCCTGGGGAATCAGCCCCAGCATTTT. The chain combines TRBV29-1 with TRBJ1-5; D call uncertain. Trimming stripped 6 bases from V and 4 bases from J, with 19 bases between. Germline CDR1 and CDR2: SQVTM and ANQGSEA. The CDR3 is made up of 15 amino acids.

The chain employs TRBV7-5 and TRBJ1-4; the D call TRBD1 from the table was never checked on the DNA. TRBV7-5 is recorded as a pseudogene. CDR3 length equals 15 residues. The CDR3 reads CASSPPGHPVEKLFF. Here the CDR3 DNA reads TGTGCCAGCAGCCCTCCGGGACACCCAGTTGAAAAACTGTTTTTT.

This chain connects TRBV10-3 to TRBJ2-7, with a weak D call TRBD2 (5 bases). V was cut by 1 base and J by 6 bases, with 13 bases left in between. Germline CDR1 ENHRY, CDR2 SYGVKD. This CDR3 has 14 amino acids. Here the CDR3 DNA reads TGTGCCATCAGTGAGTTCGGGTCGCGGGTCGAGCAGTACTTC. This sequence encodes CAISEFGSRVEQYF.

This clone has more than one count but fewer than ten. The rearrangement links TRBV18 to TRBJ2-5; the match to TRBD2 covers 10 bases. V gave up 2 bases and J gave up 5 bases; unmatched junction bases: 11. This CDR3 has 17 amino acids. Germline loops: CDR1 KGHSH, CDR2 LQKENI. DNA of the CDR3: TGTGCCAGCTCACCATCGAGCGGGGGGGCCGCCGGGGAGACCCAGTACTTC. Its protein is CASSPSSGGAAGETQYF.

The DNA of the CDR3 is TGCAGCGTCGGCTCGCAGACCGGGGGGGGCTACACCTTC. Its protein product is CSVGSQTGGGYTF. The chain joins TRBV29-1 to TRBJ1-2; tentatively, D is TRBD1 (5 bases). V was cut by 6 bases and J by 8 bases, with 19 bases left in between. Looked up from germline, CDR1 is SQVTM and CDR2 is ANQGSEA. The CDR3 runs to 13 residues. The full variable domain, its missing parts supplied by reference TRBV29-1 and TRBJ1-2, is SAVISQKPSRDICQRGTSLTIQCQVDSQVTMMFWYRQQPGQSLTLIATANQGSEATYESGFVIDKFPISRPNLTFSTLTVSNMSPEDSSIYLCSVGSQTGGGYTFGSGTRLTVV.

This clone was recorded a few times. V gene TRBV4-1 combines with J gene TRBJ1-5, with 7 bases lining up with TRBD1. Per the germline V gene, CDR1 is MGHRA and CDR2 is YSYEKL. V gave up 4 bases and J gave up 3 bases; unmatched junction bases: 9. This CDR3 is 16 amino acids long. The CDR3 reads CASSPTTGAPNQPQHF. The CDR3 nucleotides are TGCGCCAGCAGCCCCACTACAGGGGCCCCCAATCAGCCCCAGCATTTT.

By its share, this clone is medium-sized. V usage is TRBV7-2 and J usage is TRBJ2-1; D uncertain. CDR3 length: 13 residues. Germline CDR1 and CDR2: SGHTA and FQGNSA. V was cut by 4 bases and J by 4 bases, with 8 bases left in between. The CDR3 coding sequence is TGTGCCAGCAGCTATGGGCGGTACAATGAGCAGTTCTTC. Translation gives CASSYGRYNEQFF.

V is TRBV28 and J is TRBJ1-3; D call uncertain. V dropped 1 base and J dropped 0 bases, with 7 bases sitting between them. Germline loops: CDR1 MDHEN, CDR2 SYDVKM. The CDR3 runs 15 residues. CDR3 nucleotides: TGTGCCAGCAGTTTATCGTTCCACTCTGGAAACACCATATATTTT. Translated: CASSLSFHSGNTIYF.

The V call is TRBV25-1, the J call TRBJ1-1; 7 bases line up with TRBD1. Germline V CDR1 and CDR2: MGHDK, SYGVNS. The CDR3 is made up of 16 amino acids. Germline trimming cut 7 bases from V and 0 bases from J; bases unmatched to any gene: 11. The CDR3 here is CASTQTGTYMNTEAFF. Written as DNA, the CDR3 is TGTGCCAGCACCCAGACAGGGACCTACATGAACACTGAAGCTTTCTTT.

In its sample, this clone is medium-sized. The J gene is TRBJ2-5, the V gene TRBV11-3, with 8 bases matching TRBD2. Germline CDR1 reads SGHNT; CDR2 reads YENEEA. The CDR3 consists of 16 residues. J gave up 7 bases and V 3 bases, and 13 bases lay outside the gene matches. CDR3 sequence: CASSLDRGLAGGTQYF. The CDR3 DNA reads TGTGCCAGCAGCTTGGATCGTGGACTCGCGGGGGGGACCCAGTACTTC.

This chain links TRBV15 with TRBJ1-1; TRBD1 matches 9 bases. Germline trimming cut 6 bases from V and 4 bases from J; bases unmatched to any gene: 12. Germline V gene data show CDR1 as LNHNV and CDR2 as YYDKDF (reference sequence). The CDR3 sequence is 16 residues long. This CDR3 reads CATRRIQLDRGTEAFF. CDR3 nucleotide sequence: TGTGCCACCAGAAGGATACAGTTGGACAGGGGCACTGAAGCTTTCTTT.

Ten or more counts support this clone. The V call is TRBV11-3, the J call TRBJ2-5; TRBD2 agrees at 9 bases. Germline V CDR1 and CDR2: SGHNT, YENEEA. V gave up 2 bases and J gave up 5 bases; unmatched junction bases: 15. The CDR3 runs to 18 residues. This CDR3 is CASSLSTTAGGQLETQYF. Here the CDR3 DNA reads TGTGCCAGCAGCTTATCCACTACAGCGGGGGGCCAGTTGGAGACCCAGTACTTC. Drawing the rest from reference TRBV11-3 and TRBJ2-5, the complete variable domain is EAGVVQSPRYKIIEKKQPVAFWCNPISGHNTLYWYLQNLGQGPELLIRYENEEAVDDSQLPKDRFSAERLKGVDSTLKIQPAELGDSAVYLCASSLSTTAGGQLETQYFGPGTRLLVL.

This chain links TRBV2 with TRBJ2-3; TRBD1 or TRBD2 may be the D gene (5 bases each). This CDR3 comprises 13 residues. V was clipped by 3 bases and J by 6 bases, with 10 bases between them. Germline CDR1 reads SNHLY; CDR2 reads FYNNEI. DNA for the CDR3: TGTGCCAGCAGTGAGGGTGGGGGTGATACGCAGTATTTT. Translated, it gives CASSEGGGDTQYF.